This T cell receptor (beta chain) was documented in a study of T cell responses to AZD1222 COVID-19 vaccine. Background on the study: Both about-4-week and about-12-week second-dose recipients were combined. General study findings and limits: Most donors were white British, females outnumbered males, and clonal diversity was possibly underestimated.

Clones were sequenced by immunoSEQ multiplex PCR, and TCRdb holds only the in-frame ones, with some missing. The sample has about 97,000 clones; 70% to 90% are singletons. On this clone itself: Its antigen is currently unknown.

The specimen was peripheral blood, collected on day 0 of AZD1222 vaccination. This receptor was taken from an adult in good health.

In nucleotides, the CDR3 is TGTGCCAGCAGTTACCGGGCTAACTCGAATCAGCCCCAGCATTTT. Translating it yields CASSYRANSNQPQHF. The rearrangement uses TRBV6-6 and TRBJ1-5; unclear D gene. Between the trimmed V and J ends, which lost 2 bases and 4 bases, there was a span of 12 bases. Germline lookup yields CDR1 MNHNY and CDR2 SVGAGI (reference sequence). CDR3 length equals 15 residues.